The clone carrying this T cell receptor (beta chain) was recorded many times. The antigen is not known. The V end lost 2 bases, the J end lost 0 bases, and 8 bases lay between the germline ends. Germline V CDR1 and CDR2: SEHNR, FQNEAQ (reference sequence). This CDR3 comprises 15 residues. The sample comes from a study of T cells after yellow fever vaccination. Study-wide points: Relatively few clonotypes were ones that appeared in both CD4 and CD8 compartments.

5'RACE template switching produced TCR cDNA carrying a universal primer site and UMIs. A single record per CDR3 protein comes from TCRdb applying MiXCR to the 5' RACE reads. Among approximately 110,000 distinct CDR3 sequences, approximately 7% were seen once, and the ten largest hold roughly 2.5%. The chain uses TRBV7-9 and TRBJ2-1; D unclear. Sequences were derived from CD4+ T cells sorted from PBMCs, sampled roughly 10 days after the first yellow fever vaccination. The receptor was derived from a man between 18 and 29 years old who received the YFV17D yellow fever vaccine. The CDR3 loop is CASSLLASSYNEQFF. CDR3 nucleotides: TGTGCCAGCAGCTTACTGGCCAGCTCCTACAATGAGCAGTTCTTC.